Listed below are T cell receptor beta chains from one sample, sequenced in a study of vaccination and CD4 T cells after COVID-19. No antigen has been identified for these receptors. MiXCR, run by TCRdb on the PCR reads, gives a single entry per CDR3 protein. The sample carries approximately 10,000 distinct CDR3 sequences, 40% to 60% recorded once. Sequencing was carried out using CD4+ T cells from blood, cultured in vitro. The receptors derive from a human donor in good health. CDR3s leave out the opening cysteine and the closing phenylalanine or tryptophan. The order of the fields is J gene, V gene, CDR3 protein.

>TRBJ2-3|TRBV7-2
ASSRLAGGGADTQY
>TRBJ1-2|TRBV20-1
SAGLFDGYT
>TRBJ1-2|TRBV30
AWTGGMYGYT
>TRBJ2-7|TRBV6-2/TRBV6-3
ASSYNPAVSSRGSYEQY
>TRBJ1-5|TRBV28
ASSPLGPSEPQH
>TRBJ1-5|TRBV27
ASRDRGGNQPQH
>TRBJ2-7|TRBV20-1
SADRLAGGPRTYEQY
>TRBJ1-3|TRBV6-1
ASRVPGASGNTIY
>TRBJ1-2|TRBV5-1
ASSLDRGQDGYT
>TRBJ2-2|TRBV7-2
ASSGKGLAGTGELF
>TRBJ2-3|TRBV29-1
SVEFQRGTDTQY
>TRBJ1-4|TRBV11-2
ASSLGGVEKLF
>TRBJ1-2|TRBV6-1
ASRSDGRGTTYGYT
>TRBJ2-5|TRBV5-3
ARSGTGTEGQETQY
>TRBJ1-3|TRBV6-1
ASSPTGGLNTIY
>TRBJ1-2|TRBV19
ASSDPGTKGRGGYT
>TRBJ2-5|TRBV7-9
ASSFQEGLAAETQY